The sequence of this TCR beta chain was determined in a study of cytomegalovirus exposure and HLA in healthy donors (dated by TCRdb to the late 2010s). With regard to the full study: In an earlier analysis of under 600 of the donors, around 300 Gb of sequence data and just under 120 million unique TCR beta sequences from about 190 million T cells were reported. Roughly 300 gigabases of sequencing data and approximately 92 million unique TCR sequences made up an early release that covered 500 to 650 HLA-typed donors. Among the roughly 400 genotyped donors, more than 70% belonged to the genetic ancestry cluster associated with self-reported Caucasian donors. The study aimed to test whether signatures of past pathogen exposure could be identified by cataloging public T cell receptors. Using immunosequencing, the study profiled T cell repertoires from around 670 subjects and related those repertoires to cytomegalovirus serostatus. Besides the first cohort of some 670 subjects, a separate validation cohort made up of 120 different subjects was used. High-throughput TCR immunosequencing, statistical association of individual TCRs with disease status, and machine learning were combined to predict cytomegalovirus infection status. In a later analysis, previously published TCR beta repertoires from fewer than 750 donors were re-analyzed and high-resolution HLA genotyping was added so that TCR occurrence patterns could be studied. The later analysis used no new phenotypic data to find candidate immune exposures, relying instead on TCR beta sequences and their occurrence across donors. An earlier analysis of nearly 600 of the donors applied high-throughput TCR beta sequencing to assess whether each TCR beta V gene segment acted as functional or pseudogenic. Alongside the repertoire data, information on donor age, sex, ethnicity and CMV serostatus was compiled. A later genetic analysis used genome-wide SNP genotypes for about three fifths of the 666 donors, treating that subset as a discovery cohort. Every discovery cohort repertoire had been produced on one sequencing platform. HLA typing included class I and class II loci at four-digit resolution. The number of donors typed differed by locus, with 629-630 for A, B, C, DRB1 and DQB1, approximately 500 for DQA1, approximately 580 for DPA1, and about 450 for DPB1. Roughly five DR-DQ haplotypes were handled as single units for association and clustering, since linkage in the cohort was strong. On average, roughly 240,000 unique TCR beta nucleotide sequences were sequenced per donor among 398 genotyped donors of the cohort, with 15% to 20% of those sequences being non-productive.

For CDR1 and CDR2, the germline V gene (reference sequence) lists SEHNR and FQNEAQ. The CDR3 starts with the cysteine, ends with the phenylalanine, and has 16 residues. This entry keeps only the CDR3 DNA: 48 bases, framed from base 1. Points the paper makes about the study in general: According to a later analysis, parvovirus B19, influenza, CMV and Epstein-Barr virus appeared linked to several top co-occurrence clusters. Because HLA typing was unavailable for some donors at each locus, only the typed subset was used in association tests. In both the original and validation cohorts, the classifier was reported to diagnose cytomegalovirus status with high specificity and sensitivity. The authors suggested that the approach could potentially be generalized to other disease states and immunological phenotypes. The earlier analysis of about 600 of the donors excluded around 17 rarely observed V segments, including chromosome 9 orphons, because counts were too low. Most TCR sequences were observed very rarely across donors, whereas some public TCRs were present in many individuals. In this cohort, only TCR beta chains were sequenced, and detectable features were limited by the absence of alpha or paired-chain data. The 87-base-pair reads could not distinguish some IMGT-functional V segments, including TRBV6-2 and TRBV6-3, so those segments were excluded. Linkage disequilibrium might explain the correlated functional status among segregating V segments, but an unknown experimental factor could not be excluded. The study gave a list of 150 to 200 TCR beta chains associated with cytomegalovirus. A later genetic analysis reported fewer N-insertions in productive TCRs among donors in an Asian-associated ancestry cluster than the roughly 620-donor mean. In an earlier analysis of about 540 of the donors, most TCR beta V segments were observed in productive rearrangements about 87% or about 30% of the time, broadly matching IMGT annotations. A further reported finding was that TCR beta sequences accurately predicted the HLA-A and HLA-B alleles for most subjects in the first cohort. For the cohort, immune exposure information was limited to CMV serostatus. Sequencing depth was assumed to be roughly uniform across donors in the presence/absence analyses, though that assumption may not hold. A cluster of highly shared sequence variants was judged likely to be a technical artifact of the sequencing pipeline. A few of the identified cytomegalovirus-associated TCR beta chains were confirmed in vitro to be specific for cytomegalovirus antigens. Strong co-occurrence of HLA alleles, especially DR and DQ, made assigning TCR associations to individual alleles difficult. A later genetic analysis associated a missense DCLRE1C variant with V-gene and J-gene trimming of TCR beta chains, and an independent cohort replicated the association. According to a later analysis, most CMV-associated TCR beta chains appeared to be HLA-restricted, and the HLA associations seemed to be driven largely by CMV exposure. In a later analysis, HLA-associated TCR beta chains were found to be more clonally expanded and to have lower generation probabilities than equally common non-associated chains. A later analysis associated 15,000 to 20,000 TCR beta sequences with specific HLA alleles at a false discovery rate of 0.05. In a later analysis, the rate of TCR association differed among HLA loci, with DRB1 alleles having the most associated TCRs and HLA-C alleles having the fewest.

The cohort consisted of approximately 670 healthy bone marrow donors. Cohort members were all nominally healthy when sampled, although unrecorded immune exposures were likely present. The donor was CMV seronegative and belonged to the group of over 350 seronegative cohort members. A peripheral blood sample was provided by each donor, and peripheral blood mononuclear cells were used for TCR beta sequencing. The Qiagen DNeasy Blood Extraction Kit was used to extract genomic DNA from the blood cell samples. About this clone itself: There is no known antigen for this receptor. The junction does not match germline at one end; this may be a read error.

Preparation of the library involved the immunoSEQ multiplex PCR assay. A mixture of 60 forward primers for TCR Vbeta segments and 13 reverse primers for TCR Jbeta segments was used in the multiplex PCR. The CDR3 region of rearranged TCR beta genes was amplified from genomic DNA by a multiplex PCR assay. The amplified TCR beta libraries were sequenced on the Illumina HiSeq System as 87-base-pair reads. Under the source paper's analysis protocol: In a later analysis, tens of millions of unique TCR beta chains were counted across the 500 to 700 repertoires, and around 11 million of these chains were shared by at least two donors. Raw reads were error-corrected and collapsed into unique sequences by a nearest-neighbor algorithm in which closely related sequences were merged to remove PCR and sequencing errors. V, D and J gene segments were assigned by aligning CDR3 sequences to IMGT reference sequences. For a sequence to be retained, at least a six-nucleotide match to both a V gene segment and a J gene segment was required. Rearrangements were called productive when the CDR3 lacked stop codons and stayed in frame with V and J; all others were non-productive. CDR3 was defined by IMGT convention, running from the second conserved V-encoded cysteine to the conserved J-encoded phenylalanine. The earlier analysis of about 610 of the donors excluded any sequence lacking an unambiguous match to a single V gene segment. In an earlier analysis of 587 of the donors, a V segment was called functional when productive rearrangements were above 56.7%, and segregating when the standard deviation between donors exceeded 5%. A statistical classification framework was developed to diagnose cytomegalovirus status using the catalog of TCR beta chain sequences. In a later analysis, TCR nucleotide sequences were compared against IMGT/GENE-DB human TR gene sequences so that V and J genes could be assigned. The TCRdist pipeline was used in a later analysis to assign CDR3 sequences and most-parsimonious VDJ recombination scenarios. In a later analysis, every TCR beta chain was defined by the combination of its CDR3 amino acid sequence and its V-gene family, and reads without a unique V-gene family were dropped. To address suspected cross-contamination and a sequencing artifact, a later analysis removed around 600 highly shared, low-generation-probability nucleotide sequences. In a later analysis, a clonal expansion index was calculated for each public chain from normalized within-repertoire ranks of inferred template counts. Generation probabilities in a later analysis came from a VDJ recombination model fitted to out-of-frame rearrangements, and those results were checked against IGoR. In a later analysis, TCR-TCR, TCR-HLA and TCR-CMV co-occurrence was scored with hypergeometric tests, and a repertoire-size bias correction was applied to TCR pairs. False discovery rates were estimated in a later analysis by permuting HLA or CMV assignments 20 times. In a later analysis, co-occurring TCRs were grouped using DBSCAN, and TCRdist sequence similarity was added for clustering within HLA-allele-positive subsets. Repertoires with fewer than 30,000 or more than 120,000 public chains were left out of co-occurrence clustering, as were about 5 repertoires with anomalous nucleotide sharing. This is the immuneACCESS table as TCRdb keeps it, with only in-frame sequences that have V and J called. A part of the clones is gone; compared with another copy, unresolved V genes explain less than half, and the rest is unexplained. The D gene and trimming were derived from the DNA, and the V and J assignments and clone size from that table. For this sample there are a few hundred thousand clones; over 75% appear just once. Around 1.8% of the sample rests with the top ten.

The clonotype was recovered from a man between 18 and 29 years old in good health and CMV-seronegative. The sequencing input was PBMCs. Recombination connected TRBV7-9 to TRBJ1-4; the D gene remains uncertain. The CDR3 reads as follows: CSSSPGSRATNEKLFF. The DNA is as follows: TGTTCCAGCAGCCCTGGGAGTCGGGCAACTAATGAAAAACTGTTTTTT.